Listed here are 5 T cell receptor beta chains from one sample, sequenced in a study of T cell repertoires in cytomegalovirus infection. Each CDR3 protein is one row after TCRdb ran MiXCR on the reads. The table lists around 120,000 distinct CDR3 sequences, 20% to 30% of them singletons, with approximately 35% in the top ten. What these receptors recognize is not known. Source material: PBMCs, sequenced either directly or after in vitro stimulation (not recorded which). Source of these receptors: a human donor in good health (CMV status not recorded). Some clones in this sample may be carry-over from other donors' samples.

This clonotype was seen a handful of times. The rearrangement joins TRBV5-4 to TRBJ1-3; 12 bases align to TRBD1. CDR3 length: 16 amino acids. The V segment lost 3 bases and the J segment 3 bases; nucleotides outside the gene matches: 4. The V gene's germline CDR1 is SGHNT and CDR2 YYREEE (reference sequence). The CDR3 sequence is CASSWDRGRSGNTIYF. As DNA, the CDR3 is TGTGCCAGCAGCTGGGACAGGGGGCGCAGTGGAAACACCATATATTTT.

This clonotype was found a few times. The chain carries TRBV30 and TRBJ1-3, with a possible D match to TRBD1 (5 bases). This CDR3 contains 15 residues. Per germline, CDR1 GTSNPN and CDR2 SVGIG (reference sequence). The V gene lost 2 bases and the J gene lost 0 bases, with 11 bases spanning the gap. The CDR3 DNA is TGTGCCTGGAGTAGAGGGGAAATCTCTGGAAACACCATATATTTT. This gives the protein CAWSRGEISGNTIYF.

This clonotype was recorded once. The chain carries TRBV4-3 and TRBJ1-1; D remains ambiguous. This CDR3 comprises 11 residues. Germline lookup yields CDR1 LGHNA and CDR2 YSLEER. The V gene lost 9 bases and the J gene lost 5 bases, with 10 bases spanning the gap. This chain's CDR3 is CARRCGTEAFF. As DNA, the CDR3 is TGCGCCAGGAGGTGTGGGACTGAAGCTTTCTTT.

This chain joins TRBV6-1 and TRBJ2-3; no reliable D call. Germline values: CDR1 MNHNS, CDR2 SASEGT. The CDR3 has 15 amino acids. Trimming removed 0 bases at V and 2 bases at J, with 9 bases between. This CDR3 is CASSEARIHTDTQYF. DNA for the CDR3: TGTGCCAGCAGTGAAGCTCGGATTCACACAGATACGCAGTATTTT.

This clonotype has at least ten counts. The J gene is TRBJ2-5, the V gene TRBV7-8; 8 positions match TRBD2. The germline V gene encodes CDR1 SGHVS and CDR2 FQNEAQ. The V segment lost 5 bases and the J segment 5 bases; nucleotides outside the gene matches: 16. CDR3 length: 17 amino acids. The CDR3 protein is CASSIKTGLVLTETQYF. The CDR3, as DNA: TGTGCCAGCAGCATCAAAACGGGACTAGTCTTAACGGAGACCCAGTACTTC.